This TCR beta chain originates from a study of blood T cell repertoires in COVID-19. Study-wide context: The United States, Italy and Spain were the sources of the acute and convalescent COVID-19 samples. The cDNA or gDNA used as material had been derived from T cells, B-cell-depleted T cells, or PBMCs.

Original handling: Cell counts per sample came from amplifying reference gene primers. Libraries were prepared by immunoSEQ multiplex PCR; TCRdb keeps only in-frame clonotypes and omits some of them. The D gene and trimming were derived from the DNA, and the V and J assignments and clone size from that table. The data contain about 81,000 clones, approximately 78% of them singletons. Germline values: CDR1 SQVTM, CDR2 ANQGSEA. V shed 6 bases and J 0 bases; nucleotides not matched to a gene: 7. CDR3 length equals 14 residues. The chain uses TRBV29-1 and TRBJ2-7; 8 positions agree with TRBD1. This clonotype originated in a human donor in a cohort sampled during active COVID-19. Sequenced sample: peripheral blood. CDR3 region: CSVGRTGSSYEQYF. In nucleotides, the CDR3 is TGCAGCGTAGGCAGGACAGGGAGCTCCTACGAGCAGTACTTC.